The 15 T cell receptor beta chains given below trace back to one sample, sequenced in a study of T cells in Graves' hyperthyroidism and ophthalmopathy. RNA transcripts yielded amplified TCR beta CDR3 regions. The HTBI primer set was used in a first-round RT-PCR of the TCR CDR3. Each CDR3 protein is one row after TCRdb ran MiXCR on the multiplex PCR reads. The sample has under 350,000 distinct CDR3 sequences; approximately 14% are singletons. Material for sequencing was blood. The receptors originated from a middle-aged woman with Graves' ophthalmopathy.

V gene TRBV12-3 or TRBV12-4 combines with J gene TRBJ2-1; D not certain. The CDR3 totals 16 residues. Between the trimmed V and J ends, which lost 3 bases and 4 bases, there was a span of 16 bases. This CDR3 is CASSFGGGSYYNEQFF. In DNA form, the CDR3 reads TGTGCCAGCAGTTTCGGTGGTGGATCGTATTACAATGAGCAGTTCTTC.

This clonotype came up many times. The V gene is TRBV29-1, the J gene TRBJ2-5; 9 bases match TRBD2. V trimming: 7 bases; J trimming: 1 base; junction bases outside the gene matches: 7. Germline V gives CDR1 SQVTM, CDR2 ANQGSEA. The CDR3 extends over 14 amino acids. CDR3 amino acids: CSALRGGGQETQYF. CDR3 DNA: TGCAGCGCCCTGCGGGGGGGGGGCCAAGAGACCCAGTACTTC. The complete variable domain, with remaining parts taken from reference TRBV29-1 and TRBJ2-5, reads SAVISQKPSRDICQRGTSLTIQCQVDSQVTMMFWYRQQPGQSLTLIATANQGSEATYESGFVIDKFPISRPNLTFSTLTVSNMSPEDSSIYLCSALRGGGQETQYFGPGTRLLVL.

This clonotype has ten or more counts. This chain joins TRBV7-6 and TRBJ2-2; TRBD1 matches at 8 bases. The trim removed 5 bases at V and 1 base at J, leaving 3 bases unmatched. The CDR3 extends over 15 amino acids. Germline loops: CDR1 SGHVS, CDR2 FNYEAQ. The CDR3 nucleotides read TGTGCCAGCAGCGAGGGACAGGTGAACACCGGGGAGCTGTTTTTT. Residues: CASSEGQVNTGELFF.

Only a few counts were recorded for this clonotype. The rearrangement joins TRBV24-1 to TRBJ2-6; weak D call: TRBD2 (6 bases). CDR3 length: 21 amino acids. The germline V gene has CDR1 KGHDR and CDR2 SFDVKD. Trimming cost V 3 bases and J 1 base, with 24 bases left between them. CDR3 sequence reads: CATSDTRTHLRDSSGANVLTF. The CDR3 region has the DNA TGTGCCACCAGTGATACCCGGACCCACTTAAGGGACTCTTCTGGGGCCAACGTCCTGACTTTC.

This clonotype was counted at least ten times. This chain joins TRBV19 and TRBJ1-1; D is possibly TRBD1 (5 bases). CDR1 and CDR2 (germline): LNHDA, SQIVND (reference sequence). Trimming cost V 3 bases and J 0 bases, with 8 bases left between them. This CDR3 has 14 residues. This CDR3 reads CASSIRGMNTEAFF. The CDR3 DNA sequence: TGTGCCAGTAGTATTAGGGGAATGAACACTGAAGCTTTCTTT.

This clonotype was counted many times. This sequence joins TRBV30 and TRBJ1-4, with no clear D. CDR1 is GTSNPN, CDR2 SVGIG, per germline (reference sequence). The CDR3 is made up of 15 amino acids. The ends were cut back, 0 bases at V and 6 bases at J, with 14 bases in the middle. The CDR3 bases are TGTGCCTGGAGTGTACCGCAGAGGAGTGATGAAAAACTGTTTTTT. It is translated as CAWSVPQRSDEKLFF.

The table lists this clonotype with many counts. V gene TRBV27 combines with J gene TRBJ2-7; no firm D call. The V gene lost 4 bases and the J gene lost 0 bases, with 13 bases spanning the gap. The CDR3 length is 15 residues. Per the germline V gene, CDR1 is MNHEY and CDR2 is SMNVEV (reference sequence). The CDR3 nucleotides read TGTGCCAGCAGTTCACAAATGGGATCCTCCTACGAGCAGTACTTC. Translation: CASSSQMGSSYEQYF.

This clonotype turned up a few times. The chain links TRBV28 to TRBJ2-2; weak D call: TRBD2 (6 bases). The CDR3 runs 15 residues. Germline V gene sequence: CDR1 MDHEN, CDR2 SYDVKM. The V end was cut by 8 bases, the J end by 4 bases, with 17 bases between. CDR3 region: CASDKPGSLTGELFF. The DNA of the CDR3 is TGTGCCAGCGATAAACCCGGGAGCCTCACCGGGGAGCTGTTTTTT.

This clonotype was counted at least ten times. The chain uses TRBV20-1 and TRBJ1-1; 7 bases map to TRBD1. CDR1 is DFQATT, CDR2 SNEGSKA, per germline (reference sequence). This CDR3 spans 15 amino acids. The ends lost 6 bases at V and 1 base at J; junction bases unmatched: 11. The CDR3 DNA is TGCAGTGCAGGGGCAGTGGGACAGAAGAACACTGAAGCTTTCTTT. The encoded protein is CSAGAVGQKNTEAFF.

This clonotype has a handful of counts. The genes are TRBV7-9 and TRBJ1-5; D uncertain. The CDR3 spans 14 residues. V was clipped by 3 bases and J by 4 bases, with 10 bases between them. From germline, CDR1 is SEHNR and CDR2 FQNEAQ (reference sequence). The CDR3 sequence: CASSLPGPNQPQHF. For the CDR3, the DNA is TGTGCCAGCAGCTTGCCTGGGCCGAATCAGCCCCAGCATTTT.

This clonotype occurred many times. The CDR3 spells CATRERGGTEQFF. CDR3 DNA: TGTGCCACCAGGGAGCGGGGGGGTACCGAGCAGTTCTTC. V and J are TRBV12-3 or TRBV12-4 and TRBJ2-1; 10 bases align to TRBD2. The V gene end was trimmed by 10 bases and the J gene end by 10 bases; junction bases not matched to a gene: 10. The CDR3 runs 13 residues.

This clonotype showed up just a few times. This chain joins TRBV30 and TRBJ2-6; 8 positions agree with TRBD1. CDR3 length: 15 amino acids. In germline, CDR1 is GTSNPN, CDR2 SVGIG (reference sequence). Trimming at V came to 3 bases and at J to 2 bases, leaving 3 bases not matched to a gene. The DNA of the CDR3 is TGTGCCTGGAGAGGACAGGGAACTGGGGCCAACGTCCTGACTTTC. It yields the protein CAWRGQGTGANVLTF.

This chain connects TRBV20-1 to TRBJ1-4; D gene unclear. CDR3 length equals 14 residues. Germline loops: CDR1 DFQATT, CDR2 SNEGSKA (reference sequence). Trimming stripped 0 bases from V and 8 bases from J, with 13 bases between. The CDR3 spells CSARDLQLGEKLFF. The CDR3 DNA reads TGCAGTGCTAGAGATCTACAGCTGGGGGAAAAACTGTTTTTT.

This clonotype occurred many times. This rearrangement joins TRBV10-1 to TRBJ2-1; 9 bases agree with TRBD2. The ends lost 2 bases at V and 9 bases at J; junction bases unmatched: 8. Germline V lookup: CDR1 WNHNN, CDR2 SYGVQD (reference sequence). The length of the CDR3 is 15 residues. CDR3: CASSEVASGKGEQFF. The DNA for the CDR3 is TGCGCCAGCAGTGAGGTGGCTAGCGGGAAGGGTGAGCAGTTCTTC.

This clonotype was observed a single time. A much larger clone lies one base from this, so it may be a read error. The CDR3: CASSLGETGTDGGNTF. CDR3 coding DNA: TGTGCCAGCAGCTTAGGAGAGACCGGGACAGATGGGGGCAACACCTTC. J is TRBJ1-2 and V is TRBV11-3, with 7 bases matching TRBD1. Germline V lookup: CDR1 SGHNT, CDR2 YENEEA. Trimming at V came to 1 base and at J to 12 bases, leaving 17 bases not matched to a gene. CDR3 length equals 16 residues.